The source of this T cell receptor (beta chain) is a study of CD8 T cells in ankylosing spondylitis. The study's findings and limits: The authors reported significant enrichment of disease-linked clones in matched ankylosing spondylitis synovial fluid. Earlier authors reported some of these motif variants in reactive arthritis synovial fluid and blood. Typical of ankylosing spondylitis blood, it appeared, was a TCR beta motif of eight highly homologous variants.

A remark on this clonotype: The antigen is not known.

Quantitative 5'-RACE with molecular barcodes was used to make the TCR beta libraries. TCRdb itself ran the 5' RACE reads through MiXCR, one entry per CDR3 protein. The data hold approximately 220,000 distinct CDR3 sequences, with approximately 20% observed a single time. Germline loops: CDR1 MNHNS, CDR2 SASEGT. The V segment lost 2 bases and the J segment 3 bases; nucleotides outside the gene matches: 6. The CDR3 consists of 15 residues. This sequence originates from a male donor with ankylosing spondylitis. Sample: blood, either unsorted or a sorted T cell fraction (not recorded which). This rearrangement joins TRBV6-1 to TRBJ2-5; 7 nucleotides agree with TRBD2. The DNA for the CDR3 is TGTGCCAGCAGTGAAACCCCCAGCGGGGAAGAGACCCAGTACTTC. This codes for CASSETPSGEETQYF.